The next 29 T cell receptor beta chains were all read from a single sample in a study of T-cell memory formation after mild COVID-19. TCRdb reprocessed the 5' RACE reads via MiXCR and lists one record per CDR3 protein. The sample yields about 250,000 distinct CDR3 sequences, 15% to 20% seen once. Sequencing was done on a sample of PBMCs or a T cell subset sorted from them (not recorded which). The receptors were sampled from a man between 18 and 35 years old who had mild COVID-19 (a few samples of this study predate the infection). Cell type and time point are not known.

This clonotype has a handful of counts. The rearrangement joins TRBV7-9 to TRBJ1-2; D may be TRBD1 (6 bases). CDR3 length: 13 residues. Germline CDR1 is SEHNR and CDR2 is FQNEAQ (reference sequence). V was trimmed by 0 bases and J by 6 bases, leaving 8 bases between them. The CDR3 DNA reads TGTGCCAGCAGCTTAGCGGGGGGCAATGGCTACACCTTC. Translated, it gives CASSLAGGNGYTF.

This chain joins TRBV21-1 and TRBJ1-6; the table assigns TRBD1, which was not confirmed against the DNA. TRBV21-1 is reported as a pseudogene. This CDR3 contains 17 residues. CDR3 loop: CASSKGVGRPGSNPLHF. CDR3 bases: TGTGCCAGCAGCAAAGGGGTGGGGAGGCCGGGATCGAATCCCCTCCACTTT.

In this sample, this clonotype turned up a few times. J is TRBJ2-7 and V is TRBV6-2 or TRBV6-3, with D perhaps TRBD2 (6 bases). This CDR3 has 15 residues. V was shortened by 6 bases and J by 5 bases, with 20 bases between the two germline ends. From germline, CDR1 is MNHEY and CDR2 SVGEGT. CDR3 sequence (DNA): TGTGCCAGCAGCCTCCATCGACTAGAGTCCCACGAGCAGTACTTC. Translating it yields CASSLHRLESHEQYF.

The CDR3: CASRPLRGEAQETQYF. In DNA, the CDR3 is TGTGCCAGCAGACCTTTACGGGGCGAAGCGCAAGAGACCCAGTACTTC. The genes are TRBV11-2 and TRBJ2-5; the D gene could be TRBD1 or TRBD2 (5 bases each). The CDR3 length is 16 residues. Trimming cost V 6 bases and J 2 bases, with 19 bases left between them. CDR1 is SGHAT and CDR2 is FQNNGV in the germline V gene.

The sample holds one count of this clonotype. The genes are TRBV4-2 and TRBJ2-4; D gene uncertain. Germline V gives CDR1 LGHNA, CDR2 YNFKEQ. The CDR3 runs 14 residues. With 2 bases removed from V and 1 base from J, the gap between germline ends came to 6 bases. The CDR3 DNA reads TGTGCCAGCAGCCAATTTGGTGCCAAAAACATTCAGTACTTC. It encodes CASSQFGAKNIQYF.

The CDR3 sequence: CASPHYRREMGYTDTQYF. CDR3 DNA: TGTGCCAGTCCCCACTACCGCCGGGAGATGGGGTACACAGATACGCAGTATTTT. This chain links TRBV19 with TRBJ2-3; D perhaps matches TRBD2 (6 bases). Trimming removed 8 bases at V and 2 bases at J, with 26 bases between. CDR3 size: 18 residues. CDR1 and CDR2 (germline): LNHDA, SQIVND (reference sequence).

V usage is TRBV3-1 and J usage is TRBJ2-7; the D gene is possibly TRBD2 (6 bases). CDR1 and CDR2 (germline): LGHDT, YNNKEL (reference sequence). The germline V and J ends were trimmed by 0 bases and 3 bases, with 12 bases remaining between them. This CDR3 is built from 15 residues. CDR3 amino acids: CASSQDRREGYEQYF. Written as DNA, the CDR3 is TGTGCCAGCAGCCAAGATCGGCGGGAAGGCTACGAGCAGTACTTC.

V and J are TRBV6-5 and TRBJ1-5, with TRBD1 matching over 7 bases. Germline V gene data show CDR1 as MNHEY and CDR2 as SVGAGI. CDR3 length: 15 residues. V lost 0 bases, J lost 3 bases, and 2 bases stayed unmatched. CDR3 bases: TGTGCCAGCAGTTACTCGGGGACAGTCAATCAGCCCCAGCATTTT. Its protein is CASSYSGTVNQPQHF.

The V call is TRBV5-6, the J call TRBJ2-5; no firm D call. The CDR3 has 14 amino acids. Germline CDR1 is SGHDT and CDR2 is YYEEEE. Trimming removed 4 bases from V and 3 bases from J, with 13 bases in between. The CDR3 region has the DNA TGTGCCAGCAGCCCGTATGACACGGAAGAGACCCAGTACTTC. The encoded protein is CASSPYDTEETQYF.

This clonotype was counted a few times. V is TRBV14 and J is TRBJ1-1; D is unclear. The germline CDR1 and CDR2 sequences are SGHDN and FVKESK. The length of the CDR3 is 14 residues. Between the trimmed V and J ends, which lost 3 bases and 0 bases, there was a span of 8 bases. In DNA form, the CDR3 reads TGTGCCAGCAGCCATTACAGATTGAACACTGAAGCTTTCTTT. Encoded protein: CASSHYRLNTEAFF. Drawing the rest from reference TRBV14 and TRBJ1-1, the complete variable domain is EAGVTQFPSHSVIEKGQTVTLRCDPISGHDNLYWYRRVMGKEIKFLLHFVKESKQDESGMPNNRFLAERTGGTYSTLKVQPAELEDSGVYFCASSHYRLNTEAFFGQGTRLTVV.

This clonotype has just a few counts. The J gene is TRBJ1-5, the V gene TRBV24-1, with TRBD1 identical over 9 bases. The CDR3 sequence is 15 residues long. The germline V gene has CDR1 KGHDR and CDR2 SFDVKD. V trimming: 7 bases; J trimming: 6 bases; junction bases outside the gene matches: 9. CDR3: CATRKNRGQRQPQHF. The CDR3 DNA is TGTGCCACCAGGAAGAACAGGGGGCAGCGTCAGCCCCAGCATTTT.

This chain joins TRBV11-2 and TRBJ1-1, with unresolved D. The ends were cut back, 5 bases at V and 5 bases at J, with 15 bases in the middle. This CDR3 comprises 14 residues. Germline CDR1 SGHAT, CDR2 FQNNGV. The CDR3 sequence is CASSTGPYATEAFF. The CDR3 DNA is TGTGCCAGCAGCACCGGACCCTACGCTACTGAAGCTTTCTTT.

In this sample, this clonotype turned up a few times. The CDR3 reads CASSSDPQETQYF. The CDR3 DNA sequence: TGTGCCAGCAGCTCGGATCCCCAAGAGACCCAGTACTTC. This sequence joins TRBV7-3 and TRBJ2-5, with no clear D. Trimming shortened V by 4 bases and J by 1 base, and 7 bases separated the two germline ends. This CDR3 is 13 amino acids long. Per germline, CDR1 SGHTA and CDR2 FQGTGA.

This clonotype was counted many times. The chain uses TRBV7-8 and TRBJ2-7; D may be TRBD1 (6 bases). The CDR3 extends over 15 amino acids. Trimming removed 1 base at V and 1 base at J, with 11 bases between. CDR1 is SGHVS, CDR2 FQNEAQ, per germline. The CDR3 DNA sequence: TGTGCCAGCAGCTTAGTACAGGGTCCGTCCTACGAGCAGTACGTC. It specifies CASSLVQGPSYEQYV.

This chain links TRBV11-1 with TRBJ2-2, with D possibly TRBD1 on 5 matching bases. Trimming shortened V by 3 bases and J by 0 bases, and 5 bases separated the two germline ends. Germline values: CDR1 SGHAT, CDR2 FQDESV (reference sequence). This CDR3 contains 14 residues. CDR3 nucleotides: TGTGCCAGCAGCTTGACAGCGAACACCGGGGAGCTGTTTTTT. This translates into CASSLTANTGELFF.

This clonotype came up a few times. The chain is built from TRBV7-2 and TRBJ1-4; D is possibly TRBD1 (5 bases). The ends were cut back, 5 bases at V and 11 bases at J, with 24 bases in the middle. CDR3 length: 16 amino acids. Germline assignment: CDR1 SGHTA and CDR2 FQGNSA. The DNA of the CDR3 is TGTGCCAGCAGCCTTAGATCCGGGCCGGGCGGGGGGAAACTGTTTTTT. It yields the protein CASSLRSGPGGGKLFF.

In this sample, this clonotype turned up a few times. CDR3 nucleotide sequence: TGTGCCAGCAGCTTAAGTACGACAGGGGTATCCTACGAGCAGTACTTC. The encoded protein is CASSLSTTGVSYEQYF. V and J are TRBV7-8 and TRBJ2-7; 8 positions agree with TRBD1. The V gene's germline CDR1 is SGHVS and CDR2 FQNEAQ. This CDR3 contains 16 residues. Trimming removed 2 bases from V and 1 base from J; junction bases left unmatched: 7.

J is TRBJ2-7 and V is TRBV9, with unresolved D. V was trimmed by 0 bases and J by 3 bases, leaving 10 bases between them. Germline CDR1 and CDR2: SGDLS and YYNGEE. The CDR3 loop spans 14 amino acids. For the CDR3, the DNA is TGTGCCAGCAGCGTAGCCGACGGGCACTACGAGCAGTACTTC. Translation gives CASSVADGHYEQYF.

This clonotype was recorded a few times. This sequence joins TRBV7-9 and TRBJ1-2; weak D call: TRBD1 (6 bases). This CDR3 region has 16 residues. Looked up from germline, CDR1 is SEHNR and CDR2 is FQNEAQ (reference sequence). With 2 bases removed from V and 2 bases from J, the gap between germline ends came to 15 bases. The DNA of the CDR3 is TGTGCCAGCAGCTTACGGGGGCCCCGGGAAAACTATGGCTACACCTTC. Protein: CASSLRGPRENYGYTF.

A few counts support this clonotype. The J gene is TRBJ1-2, the V gene TRBV4-2; D ambiguous. The V end lost 1 base, the J end lost 5 bases, and 14 bases lay between the germline ends. Per germline, CDR1 LGHNA and CDR2 YNFKEQ. This CDR3 is 15 amino acids long. The CDR3 DNA reads as TGTGCCAGCAGCCAAGTAGGCCAGGAGTTTTATGGCTACACCTTC. Protein: CASSQVGQEFYGYTF.

This clonotype was detected only a few times. The chain carries TRBV7-2 and TRBJ1-6; 7 bases agree with TRBD1. The junction had 12 bases not matched to a gene; V was cut back by 6 bases and J by 10 bases. The CDR3 length is 15 residues. Per germline, CDR1 SGHTA and CDR2 FQGNSA. DNA of the CDR3: TGTGCCAGCAGTTCAGACAGGGTGGGGGGATCACCCCTCCACTTT. Protein product: CASSSDRVGGSPLHF.

This clonotype was seen a handful of times. This sequence joins TRBV3-1 and TRBJ2-1, with 12 bases that match TRBD2. Germline loops: CDR1 LGHDT, CDR2 YNNKEL (reference sequence). This CDR3 has 18 residues. Germline trimming cut 4 bases from V and 3 bases from J; bases unmatched to any gene: 10. The CDR3 here is CASSLPSGGALFYNEQFF. In DNA, the CDR3 is TGTGCCAGCAGCCTACCTAGCGGGGGGGCCTTATTCTACAATGAGCAGTTCTTC.

The chain uses TRBV5-1 and TRBJ2-5, with 11 bases fitting TRBD2. V trimming: 0 bases; J trimming: 5 bases; junction bases outside the gene matches: 3. This CDR3 spans 15 amino acids. In germline, CDR1 is SGHRS, CDR2 YFSETQ. The CDR3 DNA reads TGCGCCAGCAGCTTGGCTAGCGGGGGGCCCGAGACCCAGTACTTC. As protein: CASSLASGGPETQYF.

The J gene is TRBJ2-1, the V gene TRBV5-1, with TRBD2 identical over 7 bases. Germline CDR1 and CDR2: SGHRS and YFSETQ. After removal of 3 bases from V and 7 bases from J, the junction contained 10 bases not matched to a gene. The CDR3 contains 15 residues. The CDR3 DNA follows: TGCGCCAGCAGCTCGGGACCTCTCGGGGGGAATGAGCAGTTCTTC. Encoded protein: CASSSGPLGGNEQFF.

V and J are TRBV5-1 and TRBJ1-6, with TRBD1 matching over 9 bases. V gave up 3 bases and J gave up 7 bases; unmatched junction bases: 8. Germline loops: CDR1 SGHRS, CDR2 YFSETQ. The CDR3 runs to 16 residues. The CDR3 loop is CASSSRTGAGNSPLHF. The CDR3 DNA reads TGCGCCAGCAGCTCCCGGACAGGGGCGGGAAATTCACCCCTCCACTTT.

Many counts were recorded for this clonotype. J is TRBJ2-1 and V is TRBV5-6; no definite D call. The CDR3 covers 11 residues. Germline V gene data show CDR1 as SGHDT and CDR2 as YYEEEE. V lost 0 bases and J 9 bases, leaving 4 bases between the germline ends. CDR3 DNA sequence: TGTGCCAGCAGCTTGGGAGGTGAGCAGTTCTTC. Translating gives CASSLGGEQFF.

This clonotype was picked up one time. The chain joins TRBV2 to TRBJ1-5, with D maybe TRBD1 (5 bases). Germline V gene lookup returns CDR1 SNHLY and CDR2 FYNNEI. The ends were cut back, 10 bases at V and 1 base at J, with 8 bases in the middle. The CDR3 has 12 residues. CDR3 coding DNA: TGTGCCACCCGACAGAGCAATCAGCCCCAGCATTTT. As protein: CATRQSNQPQHF. The full variable domain, rest sourced from reference TRBV2 and TRBJ1-5, is EPEVTQTPSHQVTQMGQEVILRCVPISNHLYFYWYRQILGQKVEFLVSFYNNEISEKSEIFDDQFSVERPDGSNFTLKIRSTKLEDSAMYFCATRQSNQPQHFGDGTRLSIL.

This clonotype occurred a few times. The J gene is TRBJ2-1, the V gene TRBV29-1, with 7 positions matching TRBD1. Trimming cost V 6 bases and J 5 bases; bases outside gene matches: 4. The length of the CDR3 is 12 residues. Germline V lookup: CDR1 SQVTM, CDR2 ANQGSEA. CDR3 in DNA: TGCAGCGTCAGGACAGGCGACAATGAGCAGTTCTTC. This sequence encodes CSVRTGDNEQFF.

The chain uses TRBV7-2 and TRBJ2-5; D remains unclear. Between the trimmed V and J ends, which lost 1 base and 4 bases, there was a span of 19 bases. CDR1 SGHTA and CDR2 FQGNSA come from the germline V gene. This CDR3 has 17 amino acids. The CDR3 DNA reads as TGTGCCAGCAGCTTAGGGGTCCAGGAATGGGTCGGAGAGACCCAGTACTTC. Encoded protein: CASSLGVQEWVGETQYF.